This TCR beta chain was observed in a study of identical twins. A word on this clonotype: Its target is unknown.

Study conclusions and caveats: Conclusions came from cross-sectional statistical analysis, not from following the same donors.

Each cDNA held unique molecular identifiers, and template switching gave it a universal primer site. MiXCR, applied by TCRdb to the 5' RACE reads, yields one record per CDR3 protein. This sample has 540,000 or so distinct CDR3 sequences; about 20% occur once, and the top ten carry around 0.47%. CDR3 length: 15 residues. V was shortened by 5 bases and J by 5 bases, with 19 bases between the two germline ends. The germline V gene encodes CDR1 SGHAT and CDR2 FQDESV (reference sequence). All donors were healthy, and all were Caucasian. In addition, the sample was reused for a study of yellow fever vaccine responses in identical twins. That publication notes: Twins reportedly appeared to share part of their vaccine T cell response while keeping part individual.

Sequenced material: CD4+ T cells sorted from blood. This chain links TRBV11-1 with TRBJ2-7; no reliable D call. This TCR came from a woman aged 18-29 years in good health. CDR3 region: CASSPGRGLLDEQYF. CDR3 sequence (DNA): TGTGCCAGCAGCCCCGGACGAGGCCTCTTGGACGAGCAGTACTTC. Using reference TRBV11-1 and TRBJ2-7 for the parts outside the CDR3, the full variable domain is EAEVAQSPRYKITEKSQAVAFWCDPISGHATLYWYRQILGQGPELLVQFQDESVVDDSQLPKDRFSAERLKGVDSTLKIQPAELGDSAMYLCASSPGRGLLDEQYFGPGTRLTVT.